Shown below are 30 T cell receptor beta chains from a single sample sequenced in a study of CD8 T cells in ankylosing spondylitis. One entry per CDR3 protein results from TCRdb running MiXCR on the 5' RACE reads. The table records around 130,000 distinct CDR3 sequences, about 7% of them present only once. Sequenced material: blood, either unsorted or a sorted T cell fraction (not recorded which). The receptor source for this set is a male donor with ankylosing spondylitis or in good health (not recorded which).

This clonotype was recorded many times. The chain has TRBV7-9 and TRBJ2-7; the D call may be TRBD1 or TRBD2 (5 bases each). The germline gives CDR1 SEHNR, CDR2 FQNEAQ (reference sequence). The ends were cut back, 5 bases at V and 3 bases at J, with 20 bases in the middle. CDR3 length equals 16 residues. CDR3 in DNA: TGTGCCAGCAGCCCAGCATGGGACCTCTCCCACTACGAGCAGTACTTC. As protein: CASSPAWDLSHYEQYF. Complete variable domain (other parts from reference TRBV7-9 and TRBJ2-7): DTGVSQNPRHKITKRGQNVTFRCDPISEHNRLYWYRQTLGQGPEFLTYFQNEAQLEKSRLLSDRFSAERPKGSFSTLEIQRTEQGDSAMYLCASSPAWDLSHYEQYFGPGTRLTVT.

Many counts were recorded for this clonotype. This chain uses TRBV12-3 or TRBV12-4 with TRBJ1-2; a possible D gene is TRBD1 (6 bases). Trimming shortened V by 6 bases and J by 2 bases, and 10 bases separated the two germline ends. This CDR3 comprises 13 residues. The CDR3 region has the DNA TGTGCCAGCAGCTTTGGACAGAACTATGGCTACACCTTC. Amino acid sequence: CASSFGQNYGYTF.

At least ten counts were recorded for this clonotype. The V call is TRBV12-3 or TRBV12-4, the J call TRBJ2-3; 14 nucleotides match TRBD2. V was pared by 6 bases and J by 6 bases, with 5 bases of the junction left unmatched. This CDR3 has 15 residues. In nucleotides, the CDR3 is TGTGCCAGCAGCGCGACTAGCGGGAGGGTGGATACGCAGTATTTT. Amino acids: CASSATSGRVDTQYF.

This clonotype has at least ten counts. The chain links TRBV12-3 or TRBV12-4 to TRBJ2-7; TRBD2 is a possible D gene (6 bases). This CDR3 spans 14 amino acids. V lost 6 bases to trimming and J lost 2 bases, with 14 bases between them. The CDR3 region is CASRRGLPPYEQYF. DNA of the CDR3: TGTGCCAGCAGACGGGGACTCCCTCCCTACGAGCAGTACTTC.

This clonotype was picked up many times. The genes are TRBV7-2 and TRBJ1-1; no firm D call. CDR3 length: 14 amino acids. Between the trimmed V and J ends, which lost 2 bases and 4 bases, there was a span of 11 bases. The germline CDR1 and CDR2 sequences are SGHTA and FQGNSA. CDR3 DNA: TGTGCCAGCAGCTTATTTCAGATGACCACTGAAGCTTTCTTT. Its protein is CASSLFQMTTEAFF.

This clonotype has a count of ten or more. The chain couples TRBV5-1 to TRBJ1-1; D not certain. V was cut by 4 bases and J by 1 base, with 17 bases left in between. This CDR3 comprises 16 residues. The germline gives CDR1 SGHRS, CDR2 YFSETQ. The CDR3 is CASSPAWARQNTEAFF. The CDR3 coding sequence is TGCGCCAGCAGCCCAGCTTGGGCCAGGCAGAACACTGAAGCTTTCTTT.

This clonotype has a handful of counts. The chain combines TRBV4-2 with TRBJ1-1, with no clear D. This CDR3 has 15 amino acids. Germline CDR1 is LGHNA and CDR2 is YNFKEQ. V was clipped by 0 bases and J by 1 base, with 9 bases between them. CDR3 sequence reads: CASSQDPFRNTEAFF. The CDR3 DNA is TGTGCCAGCAGCCAAGATCCATTCAGGAACACTGAAGCTTTCTTT.

This clonotype was found many times. This rearrangement joins TRBV29-1 to TRBJ2-1; 10 positions match TRBD2. The CDR3 totals 15 residues. Unmatched junction bases numbered 4, after V lost 3 bases and J lost 2 bases. CDR1 and CDR2 (germline): SQVTM, ANQGSEA. CDR3 sequence reads: CSVDWTSGAYNEQFF. In nucleotides, the CDR3 is TGCAGCGTTGACTGGACTAGCGGAGCCTACAATGAGCAGTTCTTC.

This clonotype was detected ten times or more. The chain employs TRBV6-1 and TRBJ1-1, with 7 bases lining up with TRBD1. Germline V CDR1 and CDR2: MNHNS, SASEGT. With 6 bases clipped from V and 0 bases from J, the junction kept 4 bases outside the gene matches. The CDR3 extends over 14 amino acids. CDR3 nucleotides: TGTGCCAGCAGCCGGGACAGCATGAACACTGAAGCTTTCTTT. This sequence encodes CASSRDSMNTEAFF.

This clonotype was seen many times. J is TRBJ2-3 and V is TRBV12-3 or TRBV12-4, with 13 bases aligning to TRBD2. The junction had 9 bases not matched to a gene; V was cut back by 4 bases and J by 5 bases. The CDR3 has 17 amino acids. For the CDR3, the DNA is TGTGCCAGCAGTTGGACTAGCGGGAGTGGAGGAAAAGATACGCAGTATTTT. It encodes CASSWTSGSGGKDTQYF.

This clonotype has at least ten counts. The chain recombines TRBV18 with TRBJ2-7; 7 nucleotides align to TRBD2. V lost 3 bases to trimming and J lost 1 base; unmatched junction nucleotides: 6. The CDR3 has 15 residues. CDR1 and CDR2 (germline): KGHSH, LQKENI. The CDR3 here is CASSPPGTTSYEQYF. The DNA for the CDR3 is TGTGCCAGCTCACCCCCCGGGACTACGTCCTACGAGCAGTACTTC.

This clonotype has at least ten counts. The V call is TRBV19, the J call TRBJ2-3, with D unresolved. V was shortened by 6 bases and J by 6 bases, with 19 bases between the two germline ends. The length of the CDR3 is 15 residues. Germline lookup yields CDR1 LNHDA and CDR2 SQIVND (reference sequence). As DNA, the CDR3 is TGTGCCAGTAGCTCCCCAGGTCCGGTTACGGATACGCAGTATTTT. This translates into CASSSPGPVTDTQYF.

This clonotype was observed a single time. This chain connects TRBV3-1 to TRBJ2-6; D gene unclear. This CDR3 is 18 amino acids long. V lost 8 bases and J lost 0, with 20 bases in between. The germline gives CDR1 LGHDT, CDR2 YNNKEL (reference sequence). CDR3 amino acids: CASCLVSEWGSGANVLTF. CDR3 in DNA: TGTGCCAGCTGCCTCGTGTCAGAGTGGGGCTCTGGGGCCAACGTCCTGACTTTC.

In this sample, this clonotype turned up many times. V usage is TRBV28 and J usage is TRBJ2-3, with D unresolved. The CDR3 length is 15 residues. Germline-derived CDR1 and CDR2 are MDHEN and SYDVKM. Between the trimmed V and J ends, which lost 2 bases and 3 bases, there was a span of 12 bases. The CDR3 loop is CASSLLGGETDTQYF. CDR3 sequence (DNA): TGTGCCAGCAGTTTACTTGGCGGAGAAACAGATACGCAGTATTTT. Drawing the rest from reference TRBV28 and TRBJ2-3, the complete variable domain is DVKVTQSSRYLVKRTGEKVFLECVQDMDHENMFWYRQDPGLGLRLIYFSYDVKMKEKGDIPEGYSVSREKKERFSLILESASTNQTSMYLCASSLLGGETDTQYFGPGTRLTVL.

This clonotype was counted between two and nine times. The CDR3 region is CASSIKRGGLHEQFF. The CDR3 DNA reads TGTGCCAGCAGCATAAAGCGGGGGGGCCTGCATGAGCAGTTCTTC. The chain is built from TRBV7-7 and TRBJ2-1; 10 nucleotides agree with TRBD2. The CDR3 spans 15 residues. The ends lost 5 bases at V and 8 bases at J; junction bases unmatched: 9. Germline loops: CDR1 SSHAT, CDR2 FNYEAQ (reference sequence).

This clonotype came up many times. The chain uses TRBV4-1 and TRBJ1-2; 8 bases agree with TRBD1. This CDR3 contains 14 residues. V dropped 5 bases and J dropped 5; count of bases not matched to a gene: 7. The germline V gene encodes CDR1 MGHRA and CDR2 YSYEKL. The DNA for the CDR3 is TGCGCCAGCAGCACCCGGACAGGGATTTATGGCTACACCTTC. Translating gives CASSTRTGIYGYTF.

The V gene is TRBV20-1, the J gene TRBJ1-6; perhaps TRBD1 as D (6 bases). Germline values: CDR1 DFQATT, CDR2 SNEGSKA (reference sequence). The CDR3 loop spans 17 amino acids. CDR3 sequence reads: CYARDGGGRSSDSPLHF. Here the CDR3 DNA reads TGCTATGCTAGAGATGGCGGGGGGCGATCATCTGATTCACCCCTCCACTTT.

In this sample, this clonotype turned up many times. DNA for the CDR3: TGTGCCAGCATCCTCGGGGCCGTAGGAACAGATACGCAGTATTTT. It specifies CASILGAVGTDTQYF. V usage is TRBV12-3 or TRBV12-4 and J usage is TRBJ2-3; the D call may be TRBD1 or TRBD2 (5 bases each). This CDR3 contains 15 residues. The V end was cut by 7 bases, the J end by 3 bases, with 17 bases between.

This clonotype was recorded many times. This chain connects TRBV7-9 to TRBJ2-6, with D unclear. The ends were cut back, 5 bases at V and 1 base at J, with 12 bases in the middle. Germline assignment: CDR1 SEHNR and CDR2 FQNEAQ (reference sequence). The CDR3 extends over 16 amino acids. This CDR3 reads CASSPNLGSGANVLTF. DNA for the CDR3: TGTGCCAGCAGCCCGAACTTAGGGTCTGGGGCCAACGTCCTGACTTTC.

Many counts were recorded for this clonotype. The chain's CDR3 is CASSLSATASNQPQHF. The CDR3 bases are TGTGCCAGCAGCTTAAGTGCGACGGCTAGCAATCAGCCCCAGCATTTT. This chain links TRBV7-9 with TRBJ1-5; D not resolved. V lost 2 bases and J 0 bases, leaving 11 bases between the germline ends. In germline, CDR1 is SEHNR, CDR2 FQNEAQ (reference sequence). The length of the CDR3 is 16 residues.

This clonotype has ten or more counts. The chain couples TRBV5-1 to TRBJ1-4; TRBD1 is a possible D gene (6 bases). The CDR3 length is 14 residues. Trimming removed 2 bases at V and 6 bases at J, with 11 bases between. CDR1 and CDR2 (germline): SGHRS, YFSETQ. DNA for the CDR3: TGCGCCAGCAGCTTAACAGGGAAGGATGAAAAACTGTTTTTT. Translation: CASSLTGKDEKLFF.

This clonotype was counted at least ten times. The CDR3 reads CASHSGSSYNEQFF. The DNA of the CDR3 is TGCGCCAGCCATAGCGGAAGCTCCTACAATGAGCAGTTCTTC. The rearrangement joins TRBV5-1 to TRBJ2-1; D might be TRBD2 (6 bases). The germline gives CDR1 SGHRS, CDR2 YFSETQ. Trimming took 7 bases from V and 0 from J, leaving 11 bases between them. This CDR3 spans 14 amino acids.

This clonotype was counted many times. The chain has TRBV7-9 and TRBJ2-3, with 7 nucleotides matching TRBD2. Germline V lookup: CDR1 SEHNR, CDR2 FQNEAQ (reference sequence). With V trimmed by 7 bases and J by 1 base, 8 bases remained unmatched. The CDR3 has 15 residues. CDR3 sequence reads: CASTGEGPGTDTQYF. The CDR3, as DNA: TGTGCCAGCACCGGGGAGGGCCCTGGCACAGATACGCAGTATTTT.

Of note for this clonotype: An end of the junction differs from the germline gene, which may be a read error. The V and J genes are TRBV19 and TRBJ2-2; D unclear. This CDR3 region has 14 residues. Germline V gene lookup returns CDR1 LNHDA and CDR2 SQIVND (reference sequence). This CDR3 is CASNIPGITGELFF. CDR3 nucleotides: TGTGCCAGTAATATACCGGGTATCACCGGGGAGCTGTTTTTT.

The V and J genes are TRBV12-3 or TRBV12-4 and TRBJ1-6, with a possible D match to TRBD1 (5 bases). Trimming shortened V by 1 base and J by 4 bases, and 11 bases separated the two germline ends. The CDR3 sequence is 16 residues long. The CDR3 loop reads CASSLVGVRYNSPLHF. The CDR3 nucleotides read TGTGCCAGCAGTTTAGTAGGGGTCCGGTATAATTCACCCCTCCACTTT.

This chain uses TRBV7-9 with TRBJ2-7; 8 bases match TRBD2. Germline CDR1 and CDR2: SEHNR and FQNEAQ (reference sequence). The CDR3 is made up of 15 amino acids. J gave up 6 bases and V 3 bases, and 10 bases lay outside the gene matches. In nucleotides, the CDR3 is TGTGCCAGCAGCTTGACGGGAGGGGTCCTTAGCGAGCAGTACTTC. Translated: CASSLTGGVLSEQYF.

This clonotype was seen at least ten times. The V gene is TRBV12-3 or TRBV12-4, the J gene TRBJ1-5, with 9 nucleotides matching TRBD1. V trimming: 3 bases; J trimming: 6 bases; junction bases outside the gene matches: 6. There are 15 residues in the CDR3. The CDR3 sequence is CASSFGDRVRQPQHF. In DNA, the CDR3 is TGTGCCAGCAGTTTTGGGGACAGGGTTCGTCAGCCCCAGCATTTT.

This clonotype occurred many times. The chain is built from TRBV20-1 and TRBJ1-2; the match to TRBD1 covers 9 bases. This CDR3 spans 15 amino acids. V was clipped by 1 base and J by 3 bases; unmatched bases: 6. The germline V gene has CDR1 DFQATT and CDR2 SNEGSKA (reference sequence). In DNA, the CDR3 is TGCAGTGCTAGAGGGACAGGGGTTGGCGACTATGGCTACACCTTC. Amino acid sequence: CSARGTGVGDYGYTF.

This clonotype was detected ten times or more. The J gene is TRBJ1-1, the V gene TRBV9; 9 positions agree with TRBD1. The V and J ends lost 0 bases and 6 bases, in that order; junction bases with no gene match: 6. This CDR3 spans 15 amino acids. CDR1 SGDLS and CDR2 YYNGEE come from the germline V gene. As DNA, the CDR3 is TGTGCCAGCAGCGTAGGTTCACGGACAGGGGCTGAAGCTTTCTTT. As protein: CASSVGSRTGAEAFF.

At least ten counts were recorded for this clonotype. The rearrangement links TRBV7-2 to TRBJ2-7; D not certain. Germline V lookup: CDR1 SGHTA, CDR2 FQGNSA. Trimming took 4 bases from V and 3 from J, leaving 7 bases between them. CDR3 length equals 12 residues. The CDR3 region has the DNA TGTGCCAGCAGCTCCCACAGCTACGAGCAGTACTTC. It yields the protein CASSSHSYEQYF.